Sequencing of this T cell receptor beta chain was carried out in a study of shared clonotypes between healthy human individuals. Notes on the study in general: Blood alone was sampled, and tissue repertoires likely differ.

Tens of thousands of T cell genomes, or approximately 280 ng DNA, went into unsorted PBMC replicate PCRs. The authors' processing: With immunoSEQ giving junction-only sequences and no quality scores, filtering differed. Only in-frame clones appear in the TCRdb table, and some are missing; sequencing was by immunoSEQ multiplex PCR. The DNA was the basis for D and trimming; V, J and clone size are from that table. This sample has 400,000 to 600,000 clones, with about four fifths found just once. As to this clone: What it binds is unknown.

CDR1 and CDR2 (germline): SEHNR, FQNEAQ (reference sequence). Trimming took off 5 bases at V and 4 bases at J, with 15 bases between the two ends. This CDR3 region has 14 residues. V is TRBV7-9 and J is TRBJ2-7; D is unclear. This receptor was identified in a woman in her 40s in good health. Some clones in this sample may be carry-over from other donors' samples. The sample comprised PBMCs. The CDR3 region is CASSPLRYPYEQYF. CDR3 DNA sequence: TGTGCCAGCAGCCCTCTCAGATACCCGTACGAGCAGTACTTC.